This TCR beta chain emerged from a study of T cell changes during pregnancy in multiple sclerosis. Germline-derived CDR1 and CDR2 are SGHVS and FNYEAQ. V lost 8 bases to trimming and J lost 1 base, with 8 bases between them. This CDR3 is built from 12 residues. TCRdb's copy holds only in-frame clones and misses some; the assay was immunoSEQ multiplex PCR. In the table there are tens of thousands of clones, more than 90% of which are singletons. The clonotype originates from a female donor in good health, enrolled as a control in a pregnancy study. This rearrangement joins TRBV7-6 to TRBJ1-1; unclear D gene. Material: peripheral blood, obtained after pregnancy. The CDR3: CASADTNTEAFF. DNA for the CDR3: TGTGCCAGCGCAGATACGAACACTGAAGCTTTCTTT.